The 30 T cell receptor beta chains below come from one sample, sequenced in a study of T cell repertoires in cytomegalovirus infection. Their antigens remain unidentified. TCRdb re-derived calls from the reads in MiXCR, one entry per CDR3 protein. The repertoire includes 250,000 to 300,000 distinct CDR3 sequences, less than 25% of them detected once, and roughly 19% sits in the top ten. Sequencing used cultured PBMCs, obtained from culture after CMV antigen stimulation. Source of these receptors: a human donor in good health (CMV status not recorded). Some clones in this sample may be carry-over from other donors' samples.

This clonotype was found a few times. This chain connects TRBV7-8 to TRBJ2-5, with 10 bases that match TRBD2. The germline V gene encodes CDR1 SGHVS and CDR2 FQNEAQ. The CDR3 covers 16 residues. With 0 bases clipped from V and 11 bases from J, the junction kept 12 bases outside the gene matches. CDR3 in amino acids: CASSLAGRLAGESQYF. CDR3 bases: TGTGCCAGCAGCTTAGCCGGACGGCTAGCGGGAGAATCTCAGTACTTC.

This chain uses TRBV20-1 with TRBJ2-1; D uncertain. The ends were cut back, 0 bases at V and 4 bases at J, with 7 bases in the middle. In germline, CDR1 is DFQATT, CDR2 SNEGSKA (reference sequence). This CDR3 contains 13 residues. The CDR3 bases are TGCAGTGCTAGAGATACGGCTTACAATGAGCAGTTCTTC. This sequence encodes CSARDTAYNEQFF.

The chain is built from TRBV5-6 and TRBJ1-2; weak D call: TRBD1 (5 bases). Trimming left V 6 bases short and J 4 bases short, with 13 bases between. The length of the CDR3 is 13 residues. Per germline, CDR1 SGHDT and CDR2 YYEEEE. The CDR3 protein is CASTVGRSYGYTF. For the CDR3, the DNA is TGTGCCAGCACCGTGGGACGGAGCTATGGCTACACCTTC. The whole variable domain, remainder taken from reference TRBV5-6 and TRBJ1-2, is DAGVTQSPTHLIKTRGQQVTLRCSPKSGHDTVSWYQQALGQGPQFIFQYYEEEERQRGNFPDRFSGHQFPNYSSELNVNALLLGDSALYLCASTVGRSYGYTFGSGTRLTVV.

This chain joins TRBV19 and TRBJ1-5; no clear D gene. V was pared by 1 base and J by 0 bases, with 4 bases between. This CDR3 is 14 amino acids long. Germline V gene sequence: CDR1 LNHDA, CDR2 SQIVND (reference sequence). The CDR3 protein is CASSIVVSNQPQHF. CDR3 bases: TGTGCCAGTAGTATAGTGGTTAGCAATCAGCCCCAGCATTTT.

This chain joins TRBV4-2 and TRBJ2-3; maybe TRBD2 (6 bases). Germline assignment: CDR1 LGHNA and CDR2 YNFKEQ. V was clipped by 0 bases and J by 0 bases, with 10 bases between them. The length of the CDR3 is 16 residues. Here the CDR3 reads CASSQESGLSTDTQYF. The CDR3, as DNA: TGTGCCAGCAGCCAAGAAAGCGGACTAAGCACAGATACGCAGTATTTT.

CDR3 DNA: TGCGCCAGCAGCCAAGAATGGGATAGCTCTGGAAACACCATATATTTT. Its protein product is CASSQEWDSSGNTIYF. The V and J genes are TRBV4-3 and TRBJ1-3, with D hard to call. Deletions cut 0 bases from V and 0 bases from J, with 9 bases between. This CDR3 contains 16 residues. Germline loops: CDR1 LGHNA, CDR2 YSLEER.

The chain is built from TRBV28 and TRBJ2-2; no reliable D call. Germline V lookup: CDR1 MDHEN, CDR2 SYDVKM. This CDR3 comprises 15 residues. Trimming pared 3 bases from V and 1 base from J, leaving 9 bases between. CDR3 residues: CASSFYSGNTGELFF. CDR3 in DNA: TGTGCCAGCAGTTTTTATTCGGGGAACACCGGGGAGCTGTTTTTT.

The V and J genes are TRBV4-1 and TRBJ2-7, with D hard to call. CDR3 size: 11 residues. The V gene's germline CDR1 is MGHRA and CDR2 YSYEKL. V was cut by 4 bases and J by 3 bases, with 4 bases left in between. The DNA of the CDR3 is TGCGCCAGCAGCCGAGACTACGAGCAGTACTTC. Amino acid sequence: CASSRDYEQYF.

This rearrangement joins TRBV27 to TRBJ2-7; perhaps TRBD1 as D (6 bases). V lost 0 bases to trimming and J lost 0 bases, with 12 bases between them. The CDR3 extends over 16 amino acids. Germline CDR1 reads MNHEY; CDR2 reads SMNVEV (reference sequence). The CDR3 nucleotides are TGTGCCAGCAGTTTATCTGGGACACCAAGCTCCTACGAGCAGTACTTC. It encodes CASSLSGTPSSYEQYF.

This clonotype was seen more than once but under ten times. The chain links TRBV28 to TRBJ2-1, with D perhaps being TRBD1 or TRBD2 (5 bases each). The germline V gene has CDR1 MDHEN and CDR2 SYDVKM. This CDR3 is built from 14 residues. V was shortened by 6 bases and J by 5 bases, with 14 bases between the two germline ends. DNA of the CDR3: TGTGCCAGCAGCCCTACATTGGGGGACAATGAGCAGTTCTTC. It yields the protein CASSPTLGDNEQFF.

The chain recombines TRBV7-8 with TRBJ2-1, with D perhaps TRBD2 (5 bases). This CDR3 spans 15 amino acids. Trimming removed 4 bases from V and 10 bases from J, with 20 bases in between. Germline CDR1 reads SGHVS; CDR2 reads FQNEAQ. CDR3 DNA sequence: TGTGCCAGCAGCTCCGAGGGTCGGGGATATAGGGAGCAGTTCTTC. The encoded protein is CASSSEGRGYREQFF.

V is TRBV25-1 and J is TRBJ2-1, with TRBD2 matching 9 bases. V lost 6 bases and J lost 0; bases outside the gene matches: 9. This CDR3 comprises 17 residues. Germline V gene data show CDR1 as MGHDK and CDR2 as SYGVNS. The CDR3 protein is CASRDGLAGNSYNEQFF. The CDR3, as DNA: TGTGCCAGCAGAGACGGGCTAGCGGGAAACTCCTACAATGAGCAGTTCTTC.

This chain links TRBV10-3 with TRBJ1-3; D is undetermined. Germline V lookup: CDR1 ENHRY, CDR2 SYGVKD. V lost 4 bases, J lost 0 bases, and 7 bases lay in between. The CDR3 has 14 amino acids. DNA of the CDR3: TGTGCCATCAGTGCTGTCAACTCTGGAAACACCATATATTTT. Translated: CAISAVNSGNTIYF.

The chain has TRBV5-1 and TRBJ1-1; D may be TRBD1 (5 bases). V dropped 6 bases and J dropped 0 bases, with 9 bases sitting between them. The CDR3 length is 13 residues. CDR1 SGHRS and CDR2 YFSETQ come from the germline V gene. The CDR3 region has the DNA TGCGCCAGCAACGGGGGGATGAACACTGAAGCTTTCTTT. The encoded protein is CASNGGMNTEAFF.

The chain couples TRBV10-3 to TRBJ2-3; D perhaps matches TRBD2 (7 bases). In germline, CDR1 is ENHRY, CDR2 SYGVKD. Trimming removed 3 bases at V and 0 bases at J, with 10 bases between. The CDR3 spans 15 residues. CDR3 residues: CAISDRGASTDTQYF. CDR3 nucleotide sequence: TGTGCCATCAGTGACCGGGGGGCCAGCACAGATACGCAGTATTTT.

Many counts were recorded for this clonotype. The CDR3 nucleotides read TGTGCCAGCAGCTTACGCAAGAGCTCCTACAATGAGCAGTTCTTC. Translated, it gives CASSLRKSSYNEQFF. This chain uses TRBV7-9 with TRBJ2-1, with unresolved D. The CDR3 extends over 15 amino acids. Trimming stripped 2 bases from V and 0 bases from J, with 8 bases between. Germline CDR1 is SEHNR and CDR2 is FQNEAQ (reference sequence).

This clonotype showed up just a few times. The chain uses TRBV30 and TRBJ2-1; no firm D call. Germline V gives CDR1 GTSNPN, CDR2 SVGIG (reference sequence). Trimming pared 0 bases from V and 10 bases from J, leaving 10 bases between. The CDR3 consists of 12 residues. The DNA for the CDR3 is TGTGCCTGGAGTGTACGACGAGACGAGCAGTTCTTC. It codes for CAWSVRRDEQFF.

The chain employs TRBV27 and TRBJ1-5; 9 nucleotides line up with TRBD1. V shed 5 bases, J shed 11 bases, and the junction held 13 bases outside the gene matches. CDR1 and CDR2 from the germline V gene are MNHEY and SMNVEV (reference sequence). CDR3 length: 15 residues. CDR3: CASSQGQGSTAAQHF. CDR3 nucleotides: TGTGCCAGCAGTCAGGGACAGGGCTCAACCGCTGCCCAGCATTTT.

The chain couples TRBV7-8 to TRBJ2-1; TRBD1 or TRBD2 may be the D gene (5 bases each). CDR1 and CDR2 (germline): SGHVS, FQNEAQ. Trimming shortened V by 5 bases and J by 2 bases, and 13 bases separated the two germline ends. CDR3 size: 15 residues. CDR3 in amino acids: CASSLRDPPYNEQFF. The DNA of the CDR3 is TGTGCCAGCAGCCTCAGGGACCCCCCCTACAATGAGCAGTTCTTC.

In this sample, this clonotype turned up a few times. This rearrangement joins TRBV5-4 to TRBJ2-3; the D is unclear. Trimming left V 4 bases short and J 5 bases short, with 11 bases between. The CDR3 contains 13 residues. Germline CDR1 and CDR2: SGHNT and YYREEE (reference sequence). CDR3 region: CASSPIDEDTQYF. The CDR3 nucleotides read TGTGCCAGCAGCCCGATAGACGAAGATACGCAGTATTTT.

At least ten counts were recorded for this clonotype. The V and J genes are TRBV3-1 and TRBJ2-1; tentatively, D is TRBD2 (6 bases). V was shortened by 1 base and J by 4 bases, with 11 bases between the two germline ends. The length of the CDR3 is 15 residues. Germline CDR1 is LGHDT and CDR2 is YNNKEL (reference sequence). CDR3 in DNA: TGTGCCAGCAGCCAAGCGGGAGTAGGTTACAATGAGCAGTTCTTC. Translated: CASSQAGVGYNEQFF.

The rearrangement joins TRBV28 to TRBJ1-2; no firm D call. Trimming stripped 7 bases from V and 4 bases from J, with 10 bases between. Germline V CDR1 and CDR2: MDHEN, SYDVKM. The CDR3 totals 12 residues. CDR3 loop: CASTSSSYGYTF. The CDR3 DNA reads as TGTGCCAGCACCAGTAGTTCCTATGGCTACACCTTC.

Remarks on this clonotype: Being one base from a much bigger clone, this may be a read error. CDR3 DNA: TGTGCCAGCAGTCTGACTAGCGGTACCTACAATGAGCAGTACTTC. It encodes CASSLTSGTYNEQYF. This chain connects TRBV7-2 to TRBJ2-1; TRBD2 matches at 9 bases. The J call may be mistaken, given a closer DNA end match to TRBJ2-7. CDR1 and CDR2 (germline): SGHTA, FQGNSA. The CDR3 is 15 residues long.

This rearrangement joins TRBV7-2 to TRBJ2-2; D remains ambiguous. Trimming took 1 base from V and 8 from J, leaving 11 bases between them. The CDR3 spans 14 residues. Germline CDR1 reads SGHTA; CDR2 reads FQGNSA. The CDR3 DNA sequence: TGTGCCAGCAGCTTAGGTCCTCTAGGAGGGGAGCTGTTTTTT. It encodes CASSLGPLGGELFF.

This sequence joins TRBV6-2 or TRBV6-3 and TRBJ2-1; D possibly uses TRBD1 or TRBD2 (5 bases each). Between the trimmed V and J ends, which lost 3 bases and 6 bases, there was a span of 30 bases. CDR1 is MNHEY and CDR2 is SVGEGT in the germline V gene. The CDR3 covers 20 residues. The CDR3 DNA reads as TGTGCCAGCAGTTATAAAGGTACGGGGCAGCTCGGGCCAGAAAGCAATGAGCAGTTCTTC. Translation gives CASSYKGTGQLGPESNEQFF.

The chain carries TRBV6-4 and TRBJ2-3, with 8 bases aligning to TRBD2. With V trimmed by 6 bases and J by 1 base, 6 bases remained unmatched. From germline, CDR1 is MRHNA and CDR2 SNTAGT. CDR3 length: 15 residues. This chain's CDR3 is CASSARAGGTDTQYF. In nucleotides, the CDR3 is TGTGCCAGCAGCGCAAGAGCGGGGGGCACAGATACGCAGTATTTT.

This clonotype was detected a few times. This chain connects TRBV6-2 or TRBV6-3 to TRBJ2-7; D assignment may be TRBD1 or TRBD2 (5 bases each). From germline, CDR1 is MNHEY and CDR2 SVGEGT. V lost 10 bases and J lost 3, with 13 bases in between. The CDR3 is 12 residues long. The CDR3 sequence is CATEGQIYEQYF. CDR3 bases: TGTGCCACCGAGGGGCAGATCTACGAGCAGTACTTC.

The chain has TRBV29-1 and TRBJ2-5; D is unclear. The length of the CDR3 is 11 residues. The germline V gene encodes CDR1 SQVTM and CDR2 ANQGSEA. Between the trimmed V and J ends, which lost 4 bases and 5 bases, there was a span of 8 bases. Written as DNA, the CDR3 is TGCAGCGTTGGCATTCAGGAGACCCAGTACTTC. This encodes CSVGIQETQYF.

This clonotype has just a few counts. The chain joins TRBV6-1 to TRBJ2-3, with 14 bases lining up with TRBD2. Germline CDR1 and CDR2: MNHNS and SASEGT. J gave up 1 base and V 10 bases, and 10 bases lay outside the gene matches. CDR3 length: 17 amino acids. The CDR3 sequence: CATLGTSGRGGTDTQYF. The CDR3 bases are TGTGCCACACTTGGGACTAGCGGGAGAGGGGGCACAGATACGCAGTATTTT.

This clonotype was counted only a few times. The chain has TRBV4-3 and TRBJ2-1; D call uncertain. Germline V gene data show CDR1 as LGHNA and CDR2 as YSLEER. The CDR3 contains 15 residues. The germline V and J ends were trimmed by 0 bases and 4 bases, with 10 bases remaining between them. CDR3 sequence reads: CASSQDRLAYNEQFF. The DNA of the CDR3 is TGCGCCAGCAGCCAAGATCGACTGGCTTACAATGAGCAGTTCTTC.